This TCR beta chain was documented in a study of T cell repertoires in cytomegalovirus infection. Across the study: An indication of both CMV infection and matching HLA type came from public TCR beta signatures. Whole-study findings and limits: People with CMV and the relevant HLA were identified by cumulative public TCR beta family frequency. There were HLA-C-restricted CMV-specific TCR beta clonotypes dominating the ex vivo response.

This CDR3 comprises 12 residues. TCRdb ran MiXCR on the reads and lists one entry per CDR3 protein. The sample records some 900,000 distinct CDR3 sequences, less than 35% being singletons. About this clonotype: What it binds is not known. A much larger clonotype is one base distant, so this may be a read error.

The rearrangement joins TRBV12-3 or TRBV12-4 to TRBJ1-2; 7 nucleotides align to TRBD1. Here the sequenced sample was cultured CD8+ T cells from PBMCs, taken from culture after CMV antigen stimulation. The receptor was isolated from a human donor in good health (CMV status not recorded). Some clones in this sample may be carry-over from other donors' samples. The CDR3 is CVSTPGGYGYTF. In DNA, the CDR3 is TGTGTCAGCACCCCAGGGGGCTATGGCTACACCTTC.